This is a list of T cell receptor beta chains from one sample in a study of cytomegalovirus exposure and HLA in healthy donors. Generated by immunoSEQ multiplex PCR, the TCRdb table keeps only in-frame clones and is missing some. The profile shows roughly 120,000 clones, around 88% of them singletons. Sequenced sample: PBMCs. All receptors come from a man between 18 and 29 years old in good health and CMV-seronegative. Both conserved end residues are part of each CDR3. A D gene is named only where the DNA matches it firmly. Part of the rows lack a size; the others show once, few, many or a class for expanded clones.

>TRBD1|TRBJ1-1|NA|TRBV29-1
TGCAGCGTTAAAGTCAACCGGGACAGGGATTTCACTGAAGCTTTCTTT
CSVKVNRDRDFTEAFF
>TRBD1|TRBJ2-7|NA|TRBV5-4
TGTGCCAGCAGCTCGGCAGGGGGAAGCTCCTACGAGCAGTACTTC
CASSSAGGSSYEQYF
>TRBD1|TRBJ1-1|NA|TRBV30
TGTGCCTCAGACAGGGGGCGGAAAGCTGAAGCTTTCTTT
CASDRGRKAEAFF
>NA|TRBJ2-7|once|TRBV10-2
TGCGCCAGCAGTGATTCGGGGGTCGCCTACGAGCAGTACTTC
CASSDSGVAYEQYF
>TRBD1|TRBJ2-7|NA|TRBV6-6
TGTGCCAGCAGCTGGACAGGACGCGAGCAGTACTTC
CASSWTGREQYF
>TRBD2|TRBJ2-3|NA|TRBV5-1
TGCGCCAGCAGCTTGGGTCTAGCGGGAACACGGATAGATACGCAGTATTTT
CASSLGLAGTRIDTQYF
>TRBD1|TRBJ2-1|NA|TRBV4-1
TGCGCCAGCAGCCAAACCGGGACAGGGAGCTACAATGAGCAGTTCTTC
CASSQTGTGSYNEQFF
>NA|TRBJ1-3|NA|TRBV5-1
TGCGCCAGCAGTAAAGGGGTTGATTCTGCTGGAAACACCATATATTTT
CASSKGVDSAGNTIYF
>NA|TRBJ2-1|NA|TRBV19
TGTGCCAGTAGTGCTCTGGACAGCGACAATGAGCAGTTCTTC
CASSALDSDNEQFF
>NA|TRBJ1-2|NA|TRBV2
TGTGCCAGCAAGGGGGGGTGGCAACCGCGCAAATATGGCTACACCTTC
CASKGGWQPRKYGYTF
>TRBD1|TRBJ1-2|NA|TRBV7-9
TGTGCCAGCAGCTTAGTCGGGACAGAAGTGGAGGATGGCTACACCTTC
CASSLVGTEVEDGYTF
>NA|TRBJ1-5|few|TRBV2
TGTGCCAGCAGTGCGTCGGAGCCCCAGCATTTT
CASSASEPQHF
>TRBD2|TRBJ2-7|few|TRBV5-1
TGCGCCAGCAGCTCGTCTATAGCGGGAGGGGAATACGAGCAGTACTTC
CASSSSIAGGEYEQYF
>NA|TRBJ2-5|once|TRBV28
TGTGCCAGCAGTCTACTTAAGACAGGAGAGTTCCAAGAGACCCAGTACTTC
CASSLLKTGEFQETQYF
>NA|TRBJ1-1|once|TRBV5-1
TGCGCCAGCAGGCCTTCAGAGGTGATGAACACTGAAGCTTTCTTT
CASRPSEVMNTEAFF
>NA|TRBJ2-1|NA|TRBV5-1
TGCGCCAGCAGCTTTGGTCCCAGTGACAATGAGCAGTTCTTC
CASSFGPSDNEQFF
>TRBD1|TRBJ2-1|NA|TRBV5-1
TGCGCCAGCAGCACCTCCGGGACAGGGGGCTGGGAGCAGTTCTTC
CASSTSGTGGWEQFF
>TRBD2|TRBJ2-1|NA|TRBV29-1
TGCAGCGTCAAAAAAACCGGTCTAGCGGGAGGTAAGGACAATGAGCAGTTCTTC
CSVKKTGLAGGKDNEQFF
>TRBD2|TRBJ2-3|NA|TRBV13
TGTGCCAGCAGCTCCAAGCGGGAGAAGACAGATACGCAGTATTTT
CASSSKREKTDTQYF
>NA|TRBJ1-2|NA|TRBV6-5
TGTGCCAGCAGACGCACCGGGGTCACGGATGGCTACACCTTC
CASRRTGVTDGYTF
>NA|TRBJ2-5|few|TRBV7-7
TGTGCCAGCAGCGCGGGACTCGGTTATGAAGAGACCCAGTACTTC
CASSAGLGYEETQYF
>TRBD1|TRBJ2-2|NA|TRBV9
TGTGCCAGCAGCGCACCCGGGACAGGGGACACCGGGGAGCTGTTTTTT
CASSAPGTGDTGELFF
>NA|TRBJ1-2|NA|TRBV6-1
TGTGCCAGCAGACTCCCACCTGCCTCTAACTATGGCTACACCTTC
CASRLPPASNYGYTF
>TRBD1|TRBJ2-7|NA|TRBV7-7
TGTGCCAGCAGCGTCGGGACAGGGTCCTCCTACGAGCAGTACTTC
CASSVGTGSSYEQYF
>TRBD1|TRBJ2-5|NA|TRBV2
TGTGCCAGCATTGGACAGGGGACGCCCGAGACCCAGTACTTC
CASIGQGTPETQYF
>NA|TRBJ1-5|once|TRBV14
TGTGCCAGCAGCCAAGGGGACACGCGCTATCTGCAGCCCCAGCATTTT
CASSQGDTRYLQPQHF
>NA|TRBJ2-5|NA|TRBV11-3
TGTGCCAGCAGCTTTCGGCAGACTCAAGAGACCCAGTACTTC
CASSFRQTQETQYF
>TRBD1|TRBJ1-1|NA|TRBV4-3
TGCGCCAGCAGCCAAGCGACAGGGGGACTATCTGAAGCTTTCTTT
CASSQATGGLSEAFF
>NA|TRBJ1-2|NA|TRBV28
TGTGCCAGCAGTCCAGGAGGCACATTTAACTATGGCTACACCTTC
CASSPGGTFNYGYTF
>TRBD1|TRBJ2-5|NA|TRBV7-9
TGTGCCAGCAGCTCCGAGACAGGGTTACAAGAGACCCAGTACTTC
CASSSETGLQETQYF
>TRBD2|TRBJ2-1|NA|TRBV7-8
TGTGCCAGCAGCTTTTTAGCGGGATACGGAAATGAGCAGTTCTTC
CASSFLAGYGNEQFF
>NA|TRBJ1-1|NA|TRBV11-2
TGTGCCAGCAGCATCAGGGAAAACACTGAAGCTTTCTTT
CASSIRENTEAFF
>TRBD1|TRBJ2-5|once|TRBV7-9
TGTGCCAGCAGCTCTCCGGGACAGGGAGGAGAGACCCAGTACTTC
CASSSPGQGGETQYF
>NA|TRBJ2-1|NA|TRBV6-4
TGTGCCAGCAGTGACTCCTGGGCGGGCCTCAATGAGCAGTTCTTC
CASSDSWAGLNEQFF
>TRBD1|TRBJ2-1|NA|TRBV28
TGTGCCAGCAGTTCCCCGGGACAGGGAAGTCGTAATGAGCAGTTCTTC
CASSSPGQGSRNEQFF
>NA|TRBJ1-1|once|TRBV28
TGTGCCAGCAGTTTACAGGGGAGGGACACTGAAGCTTTCTTT
CASSLQGRDTEAFF
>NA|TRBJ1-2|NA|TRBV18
TGTGCCAGCCAAGAGGGGGACGGCGGCTACACCTTC
CASQEGDGGYTF
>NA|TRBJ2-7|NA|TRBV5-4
TGTGCCAGCAGCTTGGGAGGCACAGGGTTCGCCTACGAGCAGTACTTC
CASSLGGTGFAYEQYF
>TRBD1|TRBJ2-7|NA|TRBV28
TGTGCCAGCAAGGGACAGGCGAGTACAGAGCAGTACTTC
CASKGQASTEQYF
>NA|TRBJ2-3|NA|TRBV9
TGTGCCAGCAGCGAGGGAGTAGCTAGCACAGATACGCAGTATTTT
CASSEGVASTDTQYF
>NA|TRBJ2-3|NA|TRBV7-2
TGTGCCAGCAGCTTAGGGAGTCAGCGGAGCACAGATACGCAGTATTTT
CASSLGSQRSTDTQYF